The 17 T cell receptor beta chains in this list originate from one sample, sequenced in a study of cytomegalovirus exposure and HLA in healthy donors. Primers for the PCR totalled 60 Vbeta and 13 Jbeta. The data were produced by immunoSEQ multiplex PCR, yet TCRdb's version contains in-frame clones alone and is incomplete. Counted here are about 180,000 clones, about 78% occurring once; the ten biggest clones make up more than 2%. Sequenced material: PBMCs. Receptors were obtained from a man between 60 and 75 years old in good health and CMV-seronegative.

The V call is TRBV10-3, the J call TRBJ2-5, with D possibly TRBD2 on 5 matching bases. The V and J ends lost 6 bases and 5 bases respectively, with 13 bases between them. CDR1 ENHRY and CDR2 SYGVKD come from the germline V gene. The CDR3 has 13 amino acids. The CDR3 DNA reads TGTGCCATCAGCCCGGGGTTGAGGGAGACCCAGTACTTC. Translation: CAISPGLRETQYF.

This rearrangement joins TRBV6-5 to TRBJ2-5; the match to TRBD2 covers 8 bases. Germline V gene sequence: CDR1 MNHEY, CDR2 SVGAGI. The CDR3 has 16 amino acids. The ends lost 4 bases at V and 4 bases at J; junction bases unmatched: 11. The CDR3 DNA follows: TGTGCCAGCAGTTTCCGGGTAGCGGGGACTAGAGAGACCCAGTACTTC. It encodes CASSFRVAGTRETQYF.

There are a few counts of this clone. The chain is built from TRBV6-5 and TRBJ1-1; D gene ambiguous. This CDR3 comprises 14 residues. The ends were cut back, 5 bases at V and 1 base at J, with 11 bases in the middle. From germline, CDR1 is MNHEY and CDR2 SVGAGI. CDR3 sequence reads: CASSRLTENTEAFF. DNA of the CDR3: TGTGCCAGCAGTCGACTCACGGAGAACACTGAAGCTTTCTTT.

This rearrangement joins TRBV6-4 to TRBJ1-1, with D unclear. The CDR3 is made up of 13 amino acids. CDR1 and CDR2 from the germline V gene are MRHNA and SNTAGT. V gave up 6 bases and J gave up 3 bases, with 11 bases separating them. The CDR3 DNA reads as TGTGCCAGCAGCAAACTACGGGACACTGAAGCTTTCTTT. Encoded protein: CASSKLRDTEAFF.

This clone appeared once. The chain carries TRBV2 and TRBJ1-2; 7 bases are shared with TRBD1. Germline CDR1 and CDR2: SNHLY and FYNNEI. The CDR3 length is 13 residues. V gave up 6 bases and J gave up 2 bases; unmatched junction bases: 3. CDR3: CASRPGQNYGYTF. CDR3 sequence (DNA): TGTGCCAGCAGACCGGGACAGAACTATGGCTACACCTTC.

The genes are TRBV6-1 and TRBJ2-1, with TRBD2 matching 8 bases. This CDR3 is 15 amino acids long. The ends lost 5 bases at V and 6 bases at J; junction bases unmatched: 9. CDR1 and CDR2 (germline): MNHNS, SASEGT. The CDR3 nucleotides are TGTGCCAGCAGTTCCCACCGGGGGGGGGCCAATGAGCAGTTCTTC. Its translation is CASSSHRGGANEQFF.

This clone appeared a few times. The V and J genes are TRBV5-6 and TRBJ1-1; 7 nucleotides match TRBD1. The CDR3 is 16 amino acids. V lost 4 bases to trimming and J lost 4 bases; unmatched junction nucleotides: 13. Germline V lookup: CDR1 SGHDT, CDR2 YYEEEE. In DNA, the CDR3 is TGTGCCAGCAGCCCCCGAGGGGGCCAGGCTAGCACTGAAGCTTTCTTT. Translation: CASSPRGGQASTEAFF.

A single count supports this clone. The chain couples TRBV27 to TRBJ1-2, with D perhaps matching TRBD1 (6 bases). CDR1 and CDR2 from the germline V gene are MNHEY and SMNVEV (reference sequence). Trimming cost V 5 bases and J 4 bases, with 14 bases left between them. The CDR3 totals 14 residues. The CDR3 nucleotides read TGTGCCAGCAGTCCATGGGGGGGCCCCTATGGCTACACCTTC. It encodes CASSPWGGPYGYTF.

The V call is TRBV28, the J call TRBJ2-7; 8 positions match TRBD1. The germline CDR1 and CDR2 sequences are MDHEN and SYDVKM. This CDR3 spans 14 amino acids. J was trimmed by 3 bases and V by 2 bases; bases with no gene match: 3. DNA for the CDR3: TGTGCCAGCAGTTTAGCGGACAGGGACTACGAGCAGTACTTC. Protein: CASSLADRDYEQYF.

This clone has just one count. The V call is TRBV5-4, the J call TRBJ2-4, with TRBD1 matching 7 bases. Germline CDR1 and CDR2: SGHNT and YYREEE (reference sequence). The CDR3 spans 15 residues. V trimming: 4 bases; J trimming: 3 bases; junction bases outside the gene matches: 7. CDR3 nucleotides: TGTGCCAGCAGCAGGACAGGAGGTGTCAAAAACATTCAGTACTTC. Encoded protein: CASSRTGGVKNIQYF.

The chain recombines TRBV6-5 with TRBJ2-5; maybe TRBD2 (6 bases). CDR3 length equals 15 residues. Per the germline V gene, CDR1 is MNHEY and CDR2 is SVGAGI. The germline V and J ends were trimmed by 8 bases and 0 bases, with 16 bases remaining between them. CDR3 bases: TGTGCCAGCGTTGGGCGGGGCCGGAACCAAGAGACCCAGTACTTC. It yields the protein CASVGRGRNQETQYF.

The chain's CDR3 is CASRRQGAETQYF. The DNA of the CDR3 is TGTGCCAGCAGAAGACAGGGTGCCGAGACCCAGTACTTC. The rearrangement uses TRBV27 and TRBJ2-5; the match to TRBD1 covers 7 bases. CDR3 length: 13 residues. With 6 bases clipped from V and 5 bases from J, the junction kept 6 bases outside the gene matches. Looked up from germline, CDR1 is MNHEY and CDR2 is SMNVEV (reference sequence).

The chain joins TRBV6-5 to TRBJ1-2; D is unclear. The germline gives CDR1 MNHEY, CDR2 SVGAGI. V was cut by 5 bases and J by 0 bases, with 10 bases left in between. The CDR3 runs to 14 residues. CDR3: CASSQAGANYGYTF. The CDR3 DNA is TGTGCCAGCAGTCAGGCCGGGGCTAACTATGGCTACACCTTC.

This chain uses TRBV18 with TRBJ2-7; 7 nucleotides agree with TRBD1. CDR1 is KGHSH, CDR2 LQKENI, per germline. This CDR3 has 15 amino acids. Trimming at V came to 4 bases and at J to 7 bases, leaving 13 bases not matched to a gene. The CDR3 region has the DNA TGTGCCAGCTCACTTGGGACAGAACCTACGAGAGAGCAGTACTTC. It translates to CASSLGTEPTREQYF.

The chain uses TRBV28 and TRBJ1-2, with TRBD1 matching over 7 bases. The germline gives CDR1 MDHEN, CDR2 SYDVKM. The J segment lost 8 bases and the V segment lost 7 bases, leaving 10 bases of the junction unmatched. CDR3 length: 13 residues. CDR3 DNA sequence: TGTGCCAGCAATGGGGCAGGGGGGTTCGGCTACACCTTC. Its protein is CASNGAGGFGYTF.

The rearrangement links TRBV5-8 to TRBJ2-2, with 10 bases that match TRBD1. With V trimmed by 5 bases and J by 4 bases, 8 bases remained unmatched. Germline CDR1 is SGHTS and CDR2 is YDEGEE. This CDR3 comprises 16 residues. As DNA, the CDR3 is TGTGCCAGCAGTCGTAAGGACAGGGGGGTCACCGGGGAGCTGTTTTTT. This gives the protein CASSRKDRGVTGELFF.

The chain carries TRBV12-5 and TRBJ2-3; TRBD2 matches 12 bases. The CDR3 has 16 amino acids. Germline CDR1 reads LGHNT; CDR2 reads FRNRAP. The J segment lost 0 bases and the V segment lost 5 bases, leaving 3 bases of the junction unmatched. CDR3: CASGTGTSGSTDTQYF. The CDR3 DNA reads as TGTGCTAGTGGTACCGGGACTAGCGGGAGCACAGATACGCAGTATTTT.